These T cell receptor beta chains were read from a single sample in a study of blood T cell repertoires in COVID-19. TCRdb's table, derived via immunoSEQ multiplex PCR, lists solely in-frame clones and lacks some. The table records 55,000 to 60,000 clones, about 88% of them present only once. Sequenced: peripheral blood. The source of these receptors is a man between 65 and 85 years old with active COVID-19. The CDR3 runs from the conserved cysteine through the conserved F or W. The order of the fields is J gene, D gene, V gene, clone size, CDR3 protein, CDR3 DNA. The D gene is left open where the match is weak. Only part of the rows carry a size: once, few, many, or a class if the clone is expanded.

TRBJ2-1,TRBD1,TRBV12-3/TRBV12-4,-,CASSQDRGDEQFF,TGTGCCAGCAGCCAAGACAGGGGCGATGAGCAGTTCTTC
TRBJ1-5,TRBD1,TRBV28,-,CASSDKDRVQPQHF,TGTGCCAGCAGTGACAAGGACAGGGTCCAGCCCCAGCATTTT
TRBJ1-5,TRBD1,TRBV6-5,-,CASSYARGSNQPQHF,TGTGCCAGCAGTTACGCCAGGGGGAGCAATCAGCCCCAGCATTTT
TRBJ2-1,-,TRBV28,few,CAMGRTVDEQFF,TGTGCCATGGGGAGGACCGTCGATGAGCAGTTCTTC
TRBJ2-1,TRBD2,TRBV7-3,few,CAGTGTSAYNEQFF,TGTGCCGGGACTGGGACTAGCGCCTACAATGAGCAGTTCTTC
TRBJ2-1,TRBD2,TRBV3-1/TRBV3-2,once,CASSASGRTYNEQFF,TGTGCCAGCAGTGCTAGCGGGAGGACCTACAATGAGCAGTTCTTC
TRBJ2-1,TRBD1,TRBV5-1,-,CASSVGQAISYNEQFF,TGCGCCAGCAGCGTCGGACAGGCCATCTCCTACAATGAGCAGTTCTTC
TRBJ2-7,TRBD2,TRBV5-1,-,CASSGVSGSYEQYF,TGCGCCAGCAGCGGCGTGAGCGGGAGCTACGAGCAGTACTTC
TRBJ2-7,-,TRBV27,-,CASREVAGISYEQYF,TGTGCCAGCCGCGAGGTGGCGGGGATCTCCTACGAGCAGTACTTC
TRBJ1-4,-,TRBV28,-,CASKTGTEKLFF,TGTGCCAGCAAGACAGGAACTGAAAAACTGTTTTTT
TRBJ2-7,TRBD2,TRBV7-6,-,CASSLAIGSGRPSSYEQYF,TGTGCCAGCAGCTTAGCGATCGGTAGCGGGAGGCCCAGCTCCTACGAGCAGTACTTC
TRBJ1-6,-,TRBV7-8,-,CASSSQGSLHSPLHF,TGTGCCAGCAGCTCCCAGGGATCACTCCATTCACCCCTCCACTTT
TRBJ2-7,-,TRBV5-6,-,CASSLVGRASYEQYF,TGTGCCAGCAGCTTGGTGGGCAGGGCCTCCTACGAGCAGTACTTC
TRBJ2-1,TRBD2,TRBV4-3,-,CASSQDAGGRTYNEQFF,TGCGCCAGCAGCCAAGATGCTGGCGGGAGAACCTACAATGAGCAGTTCTTC
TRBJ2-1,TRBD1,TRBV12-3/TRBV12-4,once,CASSRDRGNEQFF,TGTGCCAGCAGTCGGGACAGGGGGAATGAGCAGTTCTTC
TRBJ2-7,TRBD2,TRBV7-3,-,CASSSTSGSYEQYF,TGTGCCAGCAGCTCGACTAGCGGGAGCTACGAGCAGTACTTC
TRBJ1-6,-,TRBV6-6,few,CASSRFISPLHF,TGTGCCAGCAGTCGCTTTATTTCACCCCTCCACTTT
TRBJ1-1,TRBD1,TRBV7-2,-,CASSLGTGMNTEAFF,TGTGCCAGCAGCTTAGGGACAGGGATGAACACTGAAGCTTTCTTT